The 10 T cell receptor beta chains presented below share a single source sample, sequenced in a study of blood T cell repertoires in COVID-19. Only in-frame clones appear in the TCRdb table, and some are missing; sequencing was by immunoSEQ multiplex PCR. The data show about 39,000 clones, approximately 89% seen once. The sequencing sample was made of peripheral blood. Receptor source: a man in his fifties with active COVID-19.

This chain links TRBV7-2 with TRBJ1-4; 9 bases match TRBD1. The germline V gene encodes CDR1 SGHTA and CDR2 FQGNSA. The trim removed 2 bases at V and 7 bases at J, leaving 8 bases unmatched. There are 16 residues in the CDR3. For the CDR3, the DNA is TGTGCCAGCAGCTTAAAACGACAGGGGGACAGTGAAAAACTGTTTTTT. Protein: CASSLKRQGDSEKLFF.

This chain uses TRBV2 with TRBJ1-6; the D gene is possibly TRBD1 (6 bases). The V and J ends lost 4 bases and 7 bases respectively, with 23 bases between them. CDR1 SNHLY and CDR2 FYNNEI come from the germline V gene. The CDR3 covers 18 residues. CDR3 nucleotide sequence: TGTGCCAGCAGTGGGGAACAGGGTAGAATTACGGGAAATTCACCCCTCCACTTT. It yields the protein CASSGEQGRITGNSPLHF.

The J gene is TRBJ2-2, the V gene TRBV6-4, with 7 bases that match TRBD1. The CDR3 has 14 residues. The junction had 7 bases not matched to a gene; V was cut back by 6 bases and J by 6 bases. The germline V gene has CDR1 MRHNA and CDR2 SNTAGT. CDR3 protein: CASSPEQGPGELFF. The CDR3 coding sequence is TGTGCCAGCAGCCCCGAACAGGGGCCCGGGGAGCTGTTTTTT.

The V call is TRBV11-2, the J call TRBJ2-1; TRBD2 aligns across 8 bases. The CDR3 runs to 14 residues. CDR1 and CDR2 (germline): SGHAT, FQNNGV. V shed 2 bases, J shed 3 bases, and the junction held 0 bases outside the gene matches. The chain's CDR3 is CASSLTSGYNEQFF. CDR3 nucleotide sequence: TGTGCCAGCAGCTTAACTAGCGGCTACAATGAGCAGTTCTTC.

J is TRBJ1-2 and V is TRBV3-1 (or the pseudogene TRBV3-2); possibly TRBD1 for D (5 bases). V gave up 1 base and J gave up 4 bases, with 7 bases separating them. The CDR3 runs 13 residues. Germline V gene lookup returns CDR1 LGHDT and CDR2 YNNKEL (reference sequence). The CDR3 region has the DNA TGTGCCAGCAGCCAAGGGCAGGGCTATGGCTACACCTTC. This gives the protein CASSQGQGYGYTF.

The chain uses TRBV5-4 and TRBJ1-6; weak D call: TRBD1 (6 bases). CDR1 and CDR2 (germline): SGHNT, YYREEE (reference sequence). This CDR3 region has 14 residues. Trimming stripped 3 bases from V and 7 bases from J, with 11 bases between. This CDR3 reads CASSYRTDNSPLHF. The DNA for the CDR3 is TGTGCCAGCAGCTATCGGACAGACAATTCACCCCTCCACTTT.

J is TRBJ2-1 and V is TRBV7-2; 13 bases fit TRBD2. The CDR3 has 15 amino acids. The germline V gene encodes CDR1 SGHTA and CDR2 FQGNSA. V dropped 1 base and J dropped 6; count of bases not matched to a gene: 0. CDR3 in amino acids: CASSLGLAGGNEQFF. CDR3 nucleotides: TGTGCCAGCAGCTTAGGACTAGCGGGAGGCAATGAGCAGTTCTTC.

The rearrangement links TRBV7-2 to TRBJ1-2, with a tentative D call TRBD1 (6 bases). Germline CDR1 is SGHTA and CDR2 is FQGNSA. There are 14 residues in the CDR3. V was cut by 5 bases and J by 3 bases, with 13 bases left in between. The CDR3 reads CASSTRTEDYGYTF. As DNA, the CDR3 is TGTGCCAGCAGCACCCGGACAGAGGACTATGGCTACACCTTC.

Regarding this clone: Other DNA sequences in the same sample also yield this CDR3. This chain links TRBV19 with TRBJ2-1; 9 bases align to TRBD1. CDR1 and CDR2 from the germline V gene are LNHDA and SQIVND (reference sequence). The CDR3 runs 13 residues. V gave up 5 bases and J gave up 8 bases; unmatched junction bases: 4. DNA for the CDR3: TGTGCCAGTAGTCGTACAGGGGGCGATGAGCAGTTCTTC. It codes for CASSRTGGDEQFF.

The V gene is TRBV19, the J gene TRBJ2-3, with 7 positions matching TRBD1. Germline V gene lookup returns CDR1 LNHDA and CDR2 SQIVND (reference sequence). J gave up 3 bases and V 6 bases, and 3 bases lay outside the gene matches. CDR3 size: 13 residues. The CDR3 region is CASRRQGTDTQYF. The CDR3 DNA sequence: TGTGCCAGTAGAAGACAGGGAACAGATACGCAGTATTTT.